One T cell receptor beta chain is described in this entry. The data are from a study of CD8 T cells in Susac syndrome. Random hexamers were used to reverse transcribe the RNA input (roughly 0.5 to 1 ug). TCRdb re-called the immunoSEQ multiplex PCR reads with MiXCR, one entry per CDR3 protein. The sample lists fewer than 350,000 distinct CDR3 sequences; roughly 85% were seen once. CDR3 length: 15 residues. The V gene lost 0 bases and the J gene lost 2 bases, with 11 bases spanning the gap. Germline V gene lookup returns CDR1 SGHRS and CDR2 YFSETQ. Sequenced: CD8+ T cells from PBMCs. The sequence was collected from a human donor with multiple sclerosis. The chain employs TRBV5-1 and TRBJ1-2, with TRBD1 as a possible D gene (5 bases). The CDR3 protein is CASSLAAGQNYGYTF. DNA for the CDR3: TGCGCCAGCAGCTTGGCGGCAGGGCAAAACTATGGCTACACCTTC.